Sequencing of this TCR beta chain was carried out in a study of human T cells and chemical hapten exposure. Stated time point: patch test 3, about 24 weeks after DPC sensitization. Regarding treatment: therapeutic diphenylcyclopropenone sensitization with weekly scalp DPC. Study-wide points: Large CDR3 similarity clusters arose significantly more often from expanded TCRs than from controls. TCRs whose frequency exceeded 1 in 1000 remained the same following DPC sensitization.

The library gave individual cDNA molecules unique molecular identifiers. TCRdb reprocessed the RACE reads with MiXCR, giving one entry per CDR3 protein. The sample lists about 82,000 distinct CDR3 sequences; roughly 13% were seen once. The CDR3 spans 15 residues. With 3 bases removed from V and 8 bases from J, the gap between germline ends came to 16 bases. Many counts were recorded for this clonotype. Its antigen is currently unknown. This TCR was sampled from a woman aged 50 to 65 with alopecia areata. Some clones in this sample may be carry-over from other donors' samples. The starting material was whole blood, obtained in connection with sensitization to the hapten diphenylcyclopropenone (DPC). This chain joins TRBV12-3 or TRBV12-4 and TRBJ2-2; D possibly corresponds to TRBD2 (6 bases). The DNA of the CDR3 is TGTGCCAGCAGTTTTAGGCGGGAAAGCGAGGGGGAGCTGTTTTTT. Its translation: CASSFRRESEGELFF.